This T cell receptor beta chain is from a study of Ad26.COV2.S vaccination and SARS-CoV-2 variants. Overall study context: Ad26.COV2.S was injected intramuscularly once or twice, 56 days apart. General observations from the study: A substantial breadth of spike-specific CD8+ and CD4+ T cell responses after vaccination has been reported. Breadth and depth estimates from TCRs may understate total T cell responses.

Sequenced by immunoSEQ multiplex PCR; TCRdb stores in-frame clones only, minus some. This table has more than 300,000 clones, approximately 86% appearing once. As to treatment: around 19 received Ad26.COV2.S at low or high dose, single or two shots; 5 received placebo; per-sample allocation not given. On day 63 after the first injection, vaccine and placebo recipients gave samples. Note on this clone: Its target is not known.

Germline assignment: CDR1 SGHTS and CDR2 YDEGEE. Trimming took 1 base from V and 0 from J, leaving 11 bases between them. This CDR3 contains 16 residues. This sample comprised peripheral blood, obtained in a trial of Ad26.COV2.S vaccine versus placebo. The chain combines TRBV5-8 with TRBJ1-3; D call uncertain. This sequence originates from a person between 18 and 60 years old who received the Ad26.COV2.S COVID-19 vaccine or a placebo. The CDR3 DNA follows: TGTGCCAGCAGCTTGATGTTGCTTAACTCTGGAAACACCATATATTTT. It is translated as CASSLMLLNSGNTIYF.